A selection of T cell receptor beta chains follows, all from one sample in a study of beta chain features in type 1 diabetes. The repertoire was sequenced with immunoSEQ multiplex PCR; TCRdb's copy has only in-frame clones and lacks some. Of under 350,000 clones listed, 13% to 15% are singletons. The sample consisted of naive CD4+ T cells from blood. The receptors originated from a man aged 30-40 years with type 1 diabetes. Both conserved end residues are part of each CDR3. Fields, in order: V gene, J gene, CDR3 protein.

TRBV2,TRBJ2-3,CASSGEITDTQYF
TRBV29-1,TRBJ2-3,CSPGLAETDTQYF
TRBV23-1,TRBJ2-7,CASSQSVTDRDSYEQYF
TRBV5-1,TRBJ2-1,CASSPTIAAEQFF
TRBV27,TRBJ2-5,CASSRLAGGPKETQYF
TRBV27,TRBJ2-7,CASTAHGDKDHEQYF
TRBV5-1,TRBJ2-5,CASSLEGTGQETQYF
TRBV7-3,TRBJ2-1,CASSPRLDHNEQFF
TRBV6-1,TRBJ1-1,CASSDEGRAPVLTEAFF
TRBV28,TRBJ2-1,CASSLGGSSYNEQFF
TRBV30,TRBJ1-1,CAWSNNEGGTEAFF
TRBV5-4,TRBJ1-1,CASSLRSNMNTEAFF
TRBV2,TRBJ2-5,CASSETGETQYF
TRBV7-9,TRBJ2-6,CAGGRGQGSSGANVLTF
TRBV7-3,TRBJ2-2,CASSYSENTGELFF
TRBV7-2,TRBJ2-7,CASSGGTSGSEQYF
TRBV18,TRBJ2-7,CASSPTQILSSYEQYF
TRBV7-2,TRBJ2-5,CASSPTSGSAQTQYF
TRBV5-4,TRBJ2-3,CASSLANFRGRATDTQYF
TRBV4-1,TRBJ2-3,CASSHHGNGMTDTQYF
TRBV11-3,TRBJ2-7,CASSAGQGRREQYF
TRBV7-9,TRBJ2-2,CASRIRDRLTGELFF
TRBV18,TRBJ1-2,CASSPQGNYGYTF
TRBV11-2,TRBJ2-2,CASSLVAPGELFF
TRBV19,TRBJ1-1,CASSIGVVGVAEAFF
TRBV19,TRBJ2-2,CASRLDATGELFF
TRBV25-1,TRBJ2-1,CASSAYNEQFF
TRBV14,TRBJ2-3,CASSERQSTDTQYF
TRBV27,TRBJ2-2,CASSSRGANTGELFF
TRBV19,TRBJ2-7,CASIPTSGSFNEQYF
TRBV10-3,TRBJ2-7,CAINPDTVDEQYF
TRBV5-1,TRBJ2-5,CASSLRPWASGPEETQYF
TRBV27,TRBJ2-7,CASSLYGTREQYF
TRBV5-6,TRBJ1-2,CASSPGQERAYGYTF
TRBV5-1,TRBJ2-7,CASSLQGSYEQYF
TRBV19,TRBJ2-6,CASSPQGSGANVLTF
TRBV28,TRBJ2-7,CASSLTSGGAEQYF
TRBV13,TRBJ2-7,CATTGTSGYEQYF
TRBV7-2,TRBJ2-7,CASSLNPTSYGYEQYF
TRBV6-6,TRBJ2-7,CASSYSLGQGPHEQYF
TRBV27,TRBJ2-1,CASSRDFGDEQFF
TRBV18,TRBJ1-1,CASSGGTATF
TRBV5-1,TRBJ1-1,CASSPSRGSTEAFF
TRBV7-2,TRBJ2-2,CASSRGSWNTGELFF
TRBV25-1,TRBJ2-2,CASTQGVNTGELFF
TRBV4-2,TRBJ1-2,CASSQGAAQTNYGYTF
TRBV2,TRBJ1-2,CASSEAGRSYGYTF
TRBV6-4,TRBJ2-7,CASSDGTGLRQYF
TRBV4-2,TRBJ2-5,CASSQHIDRGREQYF
TRBV7-2,TRBJ1-2,CASSLAPGGYGYTF
TRBV4-2,TRBJ2-3,CASSHSSGRTDTQYF
TRBV7-2,TRBJ2-7,CASSLVAGDYEQYF
TRBV27,TRBJ2-3,CASSAELAAITDTQYF
TRBV5-4,TRBJ2-1,CASSSYRVNEQFF
TRBV4-3,TRBJ2-1,CASSPRGRREQFF
TRBV5-6,TRBJ2-5,CASSSASIQEAQYF